A single T cell receptor beta chain is shown here with its context. These data originate in a study of blood T cell repertoires in COVID-19. The wider study: PBMCs, B-cell-depleted T cells, or T cells were the source of the cDNA or gDNA that made up the material.

Libraries were prepared by immunoSEQ multiplex PCR; TCRdb keeps only in-frame clonotypes and omits some of them. The repertoire holds 250,000 to 300,000 clones, roughly 89% seen once, with 1.7% in the top ten. Germline V gives CDR1 KGHSH, CDR2 LQKENI. Trimming removed 6 bases from V and 5 bases from J; junction bases left unmatched: 11. The CDR3 totals 15 residues. The genes are TRBV18 and TRBJ2-5; TRBD1 agrees at 8 bases. The sequence was obtained from a woman aged 35 to 49 who had recovered from COVID-19. The specimen was PBMCs or T cells enriched from blood (not recorded which). As DNA, the CDR3 is TGTGCCAGCTCTCAAGACCAGGGGGCGCGGGAGACCCAGTACTTC. Residues: CASSQDQGARETQYF.